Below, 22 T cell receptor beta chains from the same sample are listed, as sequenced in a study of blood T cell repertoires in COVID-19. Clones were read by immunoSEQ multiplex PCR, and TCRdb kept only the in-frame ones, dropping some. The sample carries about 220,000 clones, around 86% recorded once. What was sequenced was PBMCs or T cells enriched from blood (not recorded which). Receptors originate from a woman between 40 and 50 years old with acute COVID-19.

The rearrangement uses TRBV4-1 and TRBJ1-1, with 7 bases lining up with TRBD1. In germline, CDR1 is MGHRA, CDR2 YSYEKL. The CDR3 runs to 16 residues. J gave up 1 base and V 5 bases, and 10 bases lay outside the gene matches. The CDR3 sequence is CASSAYPGTANTEAFF. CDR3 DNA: TGCGCCAGCAGCGCCTACCCAGGGACAGCGAACACTGAAGCTTTCTTT.

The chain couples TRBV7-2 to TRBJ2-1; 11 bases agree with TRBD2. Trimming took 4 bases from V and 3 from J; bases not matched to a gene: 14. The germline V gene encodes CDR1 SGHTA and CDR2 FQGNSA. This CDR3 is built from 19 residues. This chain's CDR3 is CASSSTSGGAPLDYNEQFF. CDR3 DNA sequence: TGTGCCAGCAGCTCAACTAGCGGGGGAGCCCCTCTTGACTACAATGAGCAGTTCTTC. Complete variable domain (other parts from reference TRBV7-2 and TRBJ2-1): GAGVSQSPSNKVTEKGKDVELRCDPISGHTALYWYRQSLGQGLEFLIYFQGNSAPDKSGLPSDRFSAERTGGSVSTLTIQRTQQEDSAVYLCASSSTSGGAPLDYNEQFFGPGTRLTVL.

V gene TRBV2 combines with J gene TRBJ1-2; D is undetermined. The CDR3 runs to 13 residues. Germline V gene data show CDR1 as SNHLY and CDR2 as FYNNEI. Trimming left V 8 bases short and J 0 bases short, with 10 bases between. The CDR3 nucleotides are TGTGCCAGCGGCCCGCTGGCTAACTATGGCTACACCTTC. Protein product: CASGPLANYGYTF.

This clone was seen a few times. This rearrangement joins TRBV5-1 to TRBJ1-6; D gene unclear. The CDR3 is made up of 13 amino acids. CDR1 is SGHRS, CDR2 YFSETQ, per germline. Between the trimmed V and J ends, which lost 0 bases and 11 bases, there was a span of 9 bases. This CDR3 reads CASSLVQEAPLHF. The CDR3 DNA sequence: TGCGCCAGCAGCTTGGTCCAGGAGGCACCCCTCCACTTT.

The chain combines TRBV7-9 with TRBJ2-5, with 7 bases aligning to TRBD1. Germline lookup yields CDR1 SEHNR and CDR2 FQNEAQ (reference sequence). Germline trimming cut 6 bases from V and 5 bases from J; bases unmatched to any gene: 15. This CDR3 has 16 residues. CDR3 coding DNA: TGTGCCAGCAGTCTATACAGACAGGGAGTCTCCGAGACCCAGTACTTC. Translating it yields CASSLYRQGVSETQYF.

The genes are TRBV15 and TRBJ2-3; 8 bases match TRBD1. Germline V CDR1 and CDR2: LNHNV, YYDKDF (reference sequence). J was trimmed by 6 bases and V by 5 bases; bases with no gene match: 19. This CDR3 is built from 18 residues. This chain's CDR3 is CATSPPDRQGANRDTQYF. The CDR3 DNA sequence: TGTGCCACCAGCCCCCCAGACCGGCAGGGGGCAAATAGGGATACGCAGTATTTT. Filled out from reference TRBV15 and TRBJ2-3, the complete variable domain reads DAMVIQNPRYQVTQFGKPVTLSCSQTLNHNVMYWYQQKSSQAPKLLFHYYDKDFNNEADTPDNFQSRRPNTSFCFLDIRSPGLGDTAMYLCATSPPDRQGANRDTQYFGPGTRLTVL.

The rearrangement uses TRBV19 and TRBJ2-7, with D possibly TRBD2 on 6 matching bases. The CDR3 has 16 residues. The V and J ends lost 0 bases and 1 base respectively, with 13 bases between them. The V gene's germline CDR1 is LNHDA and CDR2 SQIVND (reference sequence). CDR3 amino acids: CASSIDGAGLSYEQYF. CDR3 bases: TGTGCCAGTAGTATAGATGGGGCGGGGTTGTCCTACGAGCAGTACTTC.

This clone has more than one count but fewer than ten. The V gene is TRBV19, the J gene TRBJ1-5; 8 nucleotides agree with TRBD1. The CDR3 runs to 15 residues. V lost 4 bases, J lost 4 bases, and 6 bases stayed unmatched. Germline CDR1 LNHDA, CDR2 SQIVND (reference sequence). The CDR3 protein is CASSKMRQGNQPQHF. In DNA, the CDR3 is TGTGCCAGTAGTAAAATGAGACAGGGGAATCAGCCCCAGCATTTT.

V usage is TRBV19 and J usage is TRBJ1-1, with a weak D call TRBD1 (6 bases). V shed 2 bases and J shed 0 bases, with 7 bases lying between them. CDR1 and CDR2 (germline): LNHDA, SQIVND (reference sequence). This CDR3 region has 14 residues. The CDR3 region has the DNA TGTGCCAGTAGTATACAGGGGATGAACACTGAAGCTTTCTTT. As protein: CASSIQGMNTEAFF.

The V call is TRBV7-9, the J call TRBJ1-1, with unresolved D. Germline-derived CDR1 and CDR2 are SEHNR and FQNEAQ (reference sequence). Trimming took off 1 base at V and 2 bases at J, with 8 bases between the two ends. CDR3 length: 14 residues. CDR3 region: CASSLVAGNTEAFF. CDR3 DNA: TGTGCCAGCAGCTTAGTGGCGGGTAACACTGAAGCTTTCTTT.

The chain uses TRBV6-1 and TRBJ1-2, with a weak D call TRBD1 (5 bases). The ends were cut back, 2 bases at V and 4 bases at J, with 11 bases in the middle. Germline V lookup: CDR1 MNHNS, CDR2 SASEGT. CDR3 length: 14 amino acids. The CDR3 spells CASSETRTSYGYTF. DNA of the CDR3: TGTGCCAGCAGTGAAACCAGGACAAGCTATGGCTACACCTTC.

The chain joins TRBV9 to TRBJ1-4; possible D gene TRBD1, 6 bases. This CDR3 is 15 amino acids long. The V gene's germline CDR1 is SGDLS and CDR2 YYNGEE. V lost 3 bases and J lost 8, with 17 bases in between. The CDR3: CASSGNQGFGEKLFF. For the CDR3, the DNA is TGTGCCAGCAGCGGAAACCAGGGGTTTGGCGAAAAACTGTTTTTT.

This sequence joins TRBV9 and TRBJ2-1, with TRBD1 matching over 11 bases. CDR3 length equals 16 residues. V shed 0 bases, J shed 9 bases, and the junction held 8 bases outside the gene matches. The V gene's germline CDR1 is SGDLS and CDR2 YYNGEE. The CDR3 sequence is CASSVDGTGGSGEQFF. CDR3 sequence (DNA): TGTGCCAGCAGCGTAGATGGGACAGGGGGTTCAGGTGAGCAGTTCTTC.

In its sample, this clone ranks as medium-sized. This CDR3 reads CASRLAQGPYGYTF. The CDR3 DNA reads TGTGCCAGTCGGCTCGCACAGGGACCCTATGGCTACACCTTC. The genes are TRBV19 and TRBJ1-2; a weak D match, TRBD1 (6 bases). V gave up 8 bases and J gave up 4 bases, with 17 bases separating them. CDR1 is LNHDA and CDR2 is SQIVND in the germline V gene (reference sequence). This CDR3 comprises 14 residues. The variable domain in full, completed from reference TRBV19 and TRBJ1-2, reads DGGITQSPKYLFRKEGQNVTLSCEQNLNHDAMYWYRQDPGQGLRLIYYSQIVNDFQKGDIAEGYSVSREKKESFPLTVTSAQKNPTAFYLCASRLAQGPYGYTFGSGTRLTVV.

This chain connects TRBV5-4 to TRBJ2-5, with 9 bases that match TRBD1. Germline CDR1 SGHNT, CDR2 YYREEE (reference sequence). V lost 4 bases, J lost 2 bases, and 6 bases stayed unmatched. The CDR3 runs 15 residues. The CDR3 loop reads CASSIGQGPQETQYF. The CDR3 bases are TGTGCCAGCAGCATAGGACAGGGGCCGCAAGAGACCCAGTACTTC.

The CDR3 bases are TGTGCCACCAGTGACCAAGGACAGGCGCGCACAGATACGCAGTATTTT. Translation gives CATSDQGQARTDTQYF. This sequence joins TRBV24-1 and TRBJ2-3, with 7 positions matching TRBD1. The germline V gene encodes CDR1 KGHDR and CDR2 SFDVKD. V trimming: 4 bases; J trimming: 1 base; junction bases outside the gene matches: 7. The CDR3 sequence is 16 residues long.

DNA of the CDR3: TGTGCCAGCAGCTTACCACGACAGAACACTGAAGCTTTCTTT. Its protein is CASSLPRQNTEAFF. The chain uses TRBV11-1 and TRBJ1-1; no clear D. The ends were cut back, 2 bases at V and 1 base at J, with 8 bases in the middle. CDR1 and CDR2 (germline): SGHAT, FQDESV (reference sequence). The CDR3 runs to 14 residues.

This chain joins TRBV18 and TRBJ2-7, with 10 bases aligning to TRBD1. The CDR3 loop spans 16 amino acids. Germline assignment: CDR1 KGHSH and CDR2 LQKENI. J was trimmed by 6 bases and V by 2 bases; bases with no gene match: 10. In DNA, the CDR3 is TGTGCCAGCTCACCAGAGGTTTGGGACAGGGGCCGCGAGCAGTACTTC. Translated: CASSPEVWDRGREQYF.

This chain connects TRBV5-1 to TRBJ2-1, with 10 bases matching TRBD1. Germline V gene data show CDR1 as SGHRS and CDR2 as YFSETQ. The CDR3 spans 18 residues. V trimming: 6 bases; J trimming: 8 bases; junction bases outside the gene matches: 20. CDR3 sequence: CASKRVGKDRGRSDEQFF. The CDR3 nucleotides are TGCGCCAGCAAACGGGTGGGGAAAGACAGGGGGCGATCCGATGAGCAGTTCTTC.

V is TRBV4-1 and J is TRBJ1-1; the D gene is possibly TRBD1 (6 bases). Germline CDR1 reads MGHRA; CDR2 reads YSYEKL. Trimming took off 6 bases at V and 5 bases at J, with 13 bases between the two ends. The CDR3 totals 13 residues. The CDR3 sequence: CASRQGRGTEAFF. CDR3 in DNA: TGCGCCAGCAGACAGGGTAGAGGAACTGAAGCTTTCTTT.

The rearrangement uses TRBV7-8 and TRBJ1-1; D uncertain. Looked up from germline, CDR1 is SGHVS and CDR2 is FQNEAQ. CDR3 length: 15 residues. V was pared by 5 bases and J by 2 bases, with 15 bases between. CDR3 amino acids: CASSRLTPQNTEAFF. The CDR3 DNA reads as TGTGCCAGCAGCCGTCTGACTCCTCAAAACACTGAAGCTTTCTTT.

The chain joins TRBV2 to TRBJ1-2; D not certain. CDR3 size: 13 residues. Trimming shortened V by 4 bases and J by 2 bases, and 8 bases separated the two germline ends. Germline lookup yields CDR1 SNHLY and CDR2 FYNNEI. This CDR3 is CASSVVLNYGYTF. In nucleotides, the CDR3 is TGTGCCAGCAGTGTAGTTCTCAACTATGGCTACACCTTC.